The 13 T cell receptor beta chains reported below all come from one sample, sequenced in a study of shared clonotypes between healthy human individuals (dated by TCRdb to 2019 to 2021). The library was produced with the immunoSEQ multiplex PCR assay. Held by TCRdb, this immuneACCESS table contains in-frame sequences only and omits some clones. Under half of the omission traces to an unresolved V gene where checked; the cause of the rest is unknown. Here the sample has some 2.1 million clones; roughly 94% occur a single time. 0.1% to 0.15% of the sample is in the top ten clones. What was sequenced was naive CD4+ T cells sorted from blood. This specimen's cell subset or site label, interpreted: CD45RA+ positively selected. These TCRs come from a man between 18 and 35 years old in good health.

V is TRBV30 and J is TRBJ1-4, with TRBD1 matching 8 bases. Germline V gene data show CDR1 as GTSNPN and CDR2 as SVGIG (reference sequence). The CDR3 contains 13 residues. V lost 1 base to trimming and J lost 7 bases; unmatched junction nucleotides: 2. The CDR3 coding sequence is TGTGCCTGGAGTGACGACAGGGGTGAAAAACTGTTTTTT. Protein sequence: CAWSDDRGEKLFF.

The table lists this clone with a few counts. The CDR3 DNA is TGTGCCAGCAGAGAGAACAATCAGCCCCAGCATTTT. It yields the protein CASRENNQPQHF. The J gene is TRBJ1-5, the V gene TRBV2, with D hard to call. The CDR3 is 12 amino acids. V was cut by 6 bases and J by 3 bases, with 6 bases left in between. CDR1 is SNHLY, CDR2 FYNNEI, per germline.

Written as DNA, the CDR3 is TGTGCCAGCAGTGACCGACCAGTTGGGGATACGCAGTATTTT. Its protein product is CASSDRPVGDTQYF. The rearrangement uses TRBV6-1 and TRBJ2-3; D is unresolved. The CDR3 has 14 residues. Trimming left V 3 bases short and J 6 bases short, with 13 bases between. Germline CDR1 and CDR2: MNHNS and SASEGT.

The CDR3 nucleotides read TGTGCCAGCACCCCTTACGGCGGGGAGCTGTTTTTT. Translated, it gives CASTPYGGELFF. The V call is TRBV7-2, the J call TRBJ2-2, with unresolved D. The CDR3 loop spans 12 amino acids. Germline-derived CDR1 and CDR2 are SGHTA and FQGNSA. Trimming cost V 7 bases and J 7 bases, with 10 bases left between them.

The chain employs TRBV5-1 and TRBJ1-4; possibly TRBD1 for D (5 bases). Trimming took 4 bases from V and 0 from J, leaving 10 bases between them. The CDR3 covers 15 residues. Germline V gene sequence: CDR1 SGHRS, CDR2 YFSETQ. CDR3 sequence (DNA): TGCGCCAGCAGCCCCGGGGGGACAACTAATGAAAAACTGTTTTTT. Residues: CASSPGGTTNEKLFF.

The sample holds one count of this clone. The sample has other DNA sequences that encode this CDR3 too. This chain uses TRBV5-1 with TRBJ2-1; weak D call: TRBD1 (5 bases). Between the trimmed V and J ends, which lost 0 bases and 0 bases, there was a span of 7 bases. Germline V gene data show CDR1 as SGHRS and CDR2 as YFSETQ. The CDR3 is 15 amino acids. DNA for the CDR3: TGCGCCAGCAGCTTGGAAGGGGTCTCCTACAATGAGCAGTTCTTC. Its translation: CASSLEGVSYNEQFF.

This clone was observed once. The chain has TRBV9 and TRBJ2-1; TRBD2 matches at 15 bases. The CDR3 runs 18 residues. CDR1 is SGDLS and CDR2 is YYNGEE in the germline V gene. V trimming: 4 bases; J trimming: 6 bases; junction bases outside the gene matches: 11. The CDR3 loop reads CASSPTTWTSGRGNEQFF. In DNA, the CDR3 is TGTGCCAGCAGCCCCACCACTTGGACTAGCGGGAGGGGCAATGAGCAGTTCTTC.

Here the CDR3 DNA reads TGTGCCAGCAGTTTTGGGGGGGCAGAGACCCAGTACTTC. Translation: CASSFGGAETQYF. The rearrangement joins TRBV27 to TRBJ2-5, with D possibly being TRBD2 (7 bases). Trimming left V 3 bases short and J 4 bases short, with 9 bases between. CDR1 is MNHEY, CDR2 SMNVEV, per germline (reference sequence). The CDR3 runs 13 residues.

The chain is built from TRBV5-1 and TRBJ1-1; D unclear. V gave up 4 bases and J gave up 5 bases, with 15 bases separating them. CDR1 and CDR2 (germline): SGHRS, YFSETQ. The CDR3 covers 14 residues. In nucleotides, the CDR3 is TGCGCCAGCAGCAAATCGGGCCTTGGGACTGAAGCTTTCTTT. Protein product: CASSKSGLGTEAFF.

In its sample, this clone was seen once. V usage is TRBV7-2 and J usage is TRBJ2-7; TRBD2 is a possible D gene (5 bases). Looked up from germline, CDR1 is SGHTA and CDR2 is FQGNSA. The CDR3 runs to 13 residues. Trimming removed 3 bases from V and 5 bases from J, with 11 bases in between. As DNA, the CDR3 is TGTGCCAGCAGCTTTAAGGGAGTCCACGAGCAGTACTTC. This gives the protein CASSFKGVHEQYF.

On this clone: Distinct nucleotide sequences in the sample also encode this CDR3. This chain links TRBV18 with TRBJ2-7; D ambiguous. Trimming removed 3 bases from V and 2 bases from J, with 5 bases in between. Per germline, CDR1 KGHSH and CDR2 LQKENI. The CDR3 is 12 residues long. The CDR3 DNA is TGTGCCAGCTCACCCGATCCCTACGAGCAGTACTTC. Protein: CASSPDPYEQYF.

The gene calls are TRBV2 and TRBJ2-3, with TRBD2 identical over 12 bases. V lost 7 bases to trimming and J lost 1 base; unmatched junction nucleotides: 3. Germline CDR1 is SNHLY and CDR2 is FYNNEI. This CDR3 is 15 amino acids long. The CDR3 sequence is CASTGLAGGTDTQYF. The CDR3 DNA is TGTGCCAGCACGGGACTAGCGGGTGGCACAGATACGCAGTATTTT.

This rearrangement joins TRBV9 to TRBJ2-4; 10 bases are a match to TRBD1. Germline V lookup: CDR1 SGDLS, CDR2 YYNGEE. This CDR3 spans 13 amino acids. V dropped 3 bases and J dropped 7; count of bases not matched to a gene: 1. Here the CDR3 DNA reads TGTGCCAGCAGCGCGGACAGGGGGAACATTCAGTACTTC. Protein: CASSADRGNIQYF.